A selection of T cell receptor beta chains follows, all from one sample in a study of T cell repertoires in cytomegalovirus infection. TCRdb reanalysed the reads using MiXCR and keeps one entry per CDR3 protein. The data contain around 530,000 distinct CDR3 sequences, around 27% of them singletons. Input material: PBMCs. Receptor source: a human donor in good health (CMV status not recorded). Some clones in this sample may be carry-over from other donors' samples. The CDR3 runs from the conserved cysteine through the conserved F or W. Fields, in order: CDR3 DNA, CDR3 protein, V gene, J gene, clone size, D gene, CDR3 length. A D gene is named only where the DNA matches it firmly. Where a row states a size, it is once, few, many or the class of an expanded clone; other rows omit it.

TGTGCCAGCAGCTTTAGGGGAGCCGAGACCCAGTACTTC	CASSFRGAETQYF	TRBV7-9	TRBJ2-5	.	.	13
TGTGCCAGCAGCTTTCACCCAGGGACAGGGCCATTTTATAGCAATCAGCCCCAGCATTTT	CASSFHPGTGPFYSNQPQHF	TRBV7-9	TRBJ1-5	many	TRBD1	20
TGTGCCAGCAGCGTCGGTGGGGAAGCGAACTATGGCTACACCTTC	CASSVGGEANYGYTF	TRBV11-1	TRBJ1-2	.	.	15
TGCGCCAGCAGCCAAAGACAGGAATATGGCTACACCTTC	CASSQRQEYGYTF	TRBV4-1	TRBJ1-2	.	.	13
TGTGCCAGCAGCTTGCGGGAGACGCACACCGGGGAGCTGTTTTTT	CASSLRETHTGELFF	TRBV7-8	TRBJ2-2	many	TRBD2	15
TGTGCCAGCAGTTCCTATCCGGGACCCGACGGAACTTTCTTT	CASSSYPGPDGTFF	TRBV28	TRBJ1-1	many	.	14
TGTGCCAGCAGTGAGGTGCAAGCTAATCAGCCCCAGCATTTT	CASSEVQANQPQHF	TRBV6-6	TRBJ1-5	.	.	14
TGTGCCAGCAGCTTAGGCGGAGAGGGTAACTATGGCTACACCTTC	CASSLGGEGNYGYTF	TRBV7-9	TRBJ1-2	few	.	15
TGTGCCAGCAGCTTTCAGTCCGGGGGGAACACTGAAGCTTTCTTT	CASSFQSGGNTEAFF	TRBV7-2	TRBJ1-1	many	.	15
TGTGCCAGCAGTTACGTGGCTAGCGGGACAATCTACAATGAGCAGTTCTTC	CASSYVASGTIYNEQFF	TRBV6-5	TRBJ2-1	few	TRBD2	17
TGCGCCAGCAGCTCCGCGGGAGCGGAGAGGGATACGCAGTATTTT	CASSSAGAERDTQYF	TRBV4-1	TRBJ2-3	many	TRBD2	15
TGTGCCAGCTCCCTAGTTGACATTCAGTACTTC	CASSLVDIQYF	TRBV18	TRBJ2-4	few	.	11
TGCAGTGCCGCGACAGGGGGCACAGATACGCAGTATTTT	CSAATGGTDTQYF	TRBV20-1	TRBJ2-3	once	TRBD1	13
TGTGCCAGCAGCATCCACAGCATGGGGGGCTCTGGAAACACCATATATTTT	CASSIHSMGGSGNTIYF	TRBV11-3	TRBJ1-3	.	.	17
TGTGCCAGCCGGGTCGACCCCGGCACAGATACGCAGTATTTT	CASRVDPGTDTQYF	TRBV12-3/TRBV12-4	TRBJ2-3	.	.	14
TGTGCCTGGAGTGGCGGGAGGGCCCGGGAGACCCAGTACTTC	CAWSGGRARETQYF	TRBV30	TRBJ2-5	.	TRBD2	14
TGTGCCAGCAGTTACTCGAGTGGTTCGGCAGATACGCAGTATTTT	CASSYSSGSADTQYF	TRBV6-2/TRBV6-3	TRBJ2-3	.	.	15
TGTGCCAGCAGCCTTGGACGTCGGGAAAAACTGTTTTTT	CASSLGRREKLFF	TRBV5-4	TRBJ1-4	.	.	13
TGTGCCACCAGCAGAGATCCCGGAGGTAGAACCTATGGCTACACCTTC	CATSRDPGGRTYGYTF	TRBV15	TRBJ1-2	few	.	16
TGTGCCAGCAGCCAAGGCCGATGGCGCGATAATTCACCCCTCCACTTT	CASSQGRWRDNSPLHF	TRBV4-1	TRBJ1-6	.	.	16
TGTGCCAGCAGTTTGAGGAATAATGAAAAACTGTTTTTT	CASSLRNNEKLFF	TRBV12-3/TRBV12-4	TRBJ1-4	many	.	13
TGCAGTGCTAACAGGGGCGGGGGAGAGACCCAGTACTTC	CSANRGGGETQYF	TRBV20-1	TRBJ2-5	.	.	13